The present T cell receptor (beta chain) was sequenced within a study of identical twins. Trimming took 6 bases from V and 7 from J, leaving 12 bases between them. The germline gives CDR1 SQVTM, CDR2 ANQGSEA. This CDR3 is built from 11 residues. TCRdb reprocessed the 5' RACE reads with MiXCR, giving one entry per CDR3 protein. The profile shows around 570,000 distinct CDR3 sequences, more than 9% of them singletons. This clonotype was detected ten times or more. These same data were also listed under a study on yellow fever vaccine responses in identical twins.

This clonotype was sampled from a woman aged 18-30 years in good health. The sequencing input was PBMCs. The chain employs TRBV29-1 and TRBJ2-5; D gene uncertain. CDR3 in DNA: TGCAGCGTGGCTTTGGGTACGACCCAGTACTTC. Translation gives CSVALGTTQYF.